One sample yielded the 2 T cell receptor beta chains listed below, sequenced in a study of blood T cells in healthy people across ages. A J-beta primer mix and a sample-barcoded 5' primer were used in a second PCR of roughly 7 to 12 cycles. TCRdb itself ran the 5' RACE reads through MiXCR, one entry per CDR3 protein. This sample has roughly 1,500,000 distinct CDR3 sequences; roughly 32% occur once, and the top ten carry about 11%. Specimen: blood. Every receptor here comes from a woman aged 25 to 45 in good health.

The J gene is TRBJ2-3, the V gene TRBV20-1; 9 nucleotides agree with TRBD2. V was clipped by 6 bases and J by 0 bases; unmatched bases: 16. Germline V gene data show CDR1 as DFQATT and CDR2 as SNEGSKA (reference sequence). This CDR3 is built from 18 residues. The chain's CDR3 is CSAVLGWRGGKSTDTQYF. The CDR3 nucleotides are TGCAGTGCCGTCTTAGGATGGCGGGGGGGCAAGAGCACAGATACGCAGTATTTT.

There are a few counts of this clonotype. The chain has TRBV13 and TRBJ2-7, with TRBD1 identical over 7 bases. V lost 5 bases to trimming and J lost 6 bases; unmatched junction nucleotides: 7. This CDR3 spans 13 amino acids. Germline V gene lookup returns CDR1 PRHDT and CDR2 FYEKMQ (reference sequence). The CDR3 coding sequence is TGTGCCAGCAGCCGCGGCGAGGGGGCCGAGCAGTACTTC. Translated, it gives CASSRGEGAEQYF.